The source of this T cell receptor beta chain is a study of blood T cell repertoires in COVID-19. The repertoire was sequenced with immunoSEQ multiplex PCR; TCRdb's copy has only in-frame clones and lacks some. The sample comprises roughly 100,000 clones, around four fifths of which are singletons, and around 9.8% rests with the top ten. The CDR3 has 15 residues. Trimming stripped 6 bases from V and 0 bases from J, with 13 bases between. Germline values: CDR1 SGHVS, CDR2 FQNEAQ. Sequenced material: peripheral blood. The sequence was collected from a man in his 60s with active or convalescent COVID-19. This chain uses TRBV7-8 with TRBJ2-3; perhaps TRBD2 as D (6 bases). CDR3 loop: CASSQGAGSTDTQYF. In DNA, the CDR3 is TGTGCCAGCAGTCAAGGGGCGGGGAGCACAGATACGCAGTATTTT.